These 6 T cell receptor beta chains were all obtained from the same sample, sequenced in a study of T cells after yellow fever vaccination. TCRdb reanalysed the 5' RACE reads using MiXCR and keeps one entry per CDR3 protein. Here the sample spans some 240,000 distinct CDR3 sequences, about 3.5% being singletons. The material sequenced was PBMCs, taken 15 days after the yellow fever booster vaccination. These receptors were collected from a man aged 18 to 29 who received the YFV17D yellow fever vaccine.

This clonotype was recorded many times. The gene calls are TRBV5-1 and TRBJ2-7; weak D call: TRBD1 (7 bases). Germline assignment: CDR1 SGHRS and CDR2 YFSETQ. V was pared by 1 base and J by 7 bases, with 21 bases between. The CDR3 consists of 16 residues. The CDR3 region has the DNA TGCGCCAGCAGCTTGTTGGGACAGAATGTTGGGGGGGAGCAGTACTTC. Its protein is CASSLLGQNVGGEQYF.

This clonotype has at least ten counts. This chain uses TRBV5-1 with TRBJ1-2; 8 positions match TRBD1. Germline V gene sequence: CDR1 SGHRS, CDR2 YFSETQ. The CDR3 has 15 residues. V was clipped by 0 bases and J by 8 bases; unmatched bases: 9. The CDR3 loop reads CASSLARGTGYGYTF. Here the CDR3 DNA reads TGCGCCAGCAGCTTGGCCAGGGGGACAGGCTACGGCTACACCTTC.

This clonotype was detected ten times or more. The chain recombines TRBV29-1 with TRBJ1-1, with TRBD1 as a possible D gene (5 bases). CDR3 size: 14 residues. V was pared by 2 bases and J by 4 bases, with 14 bases between. Per germline, CDR1 SQVTM and CDR2 ANQGSEA. CDR3 bases: TGCAGCGTTGAACGGTCGGGGGGTGGCACTGAAGCTTTCTTT. Translation: CSVERSGGGTEAFF.

In its sample, this clonotype was seen many times. CDR3: CASSDRSSGNTIYF. In DNA form, the CDR3 reads TGTGCCAGCAGTGATCGGAGCTCTGGAAACACCATATATTTT. The rearrangement joins TRBV2 to TRBJ1-3; D gene ambiguous. In germline, CDR1 is SNHLY, CDR2 FYNNEI. V dropped 3 bases and J dropped 0 bases, with 6 bases sitting between them. The CDR3 covers 14 residues.

This clonotype has at least ten counts. The chain employs TRBV10-3 and TRBJ2-7; D might be TRBD1 (5 bases). V was pared by 4 bases and J by 3 bases, with 10 bases between. The CDR3 is 13 amino acids. Germline loops: CDR1 ENHRY, CDR2 SYGVKD. CDR3 sequence reads: CAISGIGVYEQYF. The CDR3 nucleotides read TGTGCCATCAGTGGGATAGGGGTCTACGAGCAGTACTTC.

This clonotype was seen repeatedly, ten times or more. The rearrangement uses TRBV7-3 and TRBJ2-7; TRBD1 matches 8 bases. The CDR3 is 22 residues long. Germline V gene data show CDR1 as SGHTA and CDR2 as FQGTGA. With 2 bases clipped from V and 0 bases from J, the junction kept 24 bases outside the gene matches. CDR3 protein: CASSLVYSRGHRAWPSSYEQYV. The CDR3 DNA follows: TGTGCCAGCAGCTTAGTCTATTCCAGGGGGCATCGGGCCTGGCCGAGCTCCTACGAGCAGTACGTC.